Each of the 4 T cell receptor beta chains below was sequenced from the same sample in a study of T cell repertoires in cytomegalovirus infection. Their antigens are not known. TCRdb re-derived calls from the reads in MiXCR, one entry per CDR3 protein. The table has roughly 500,000 distinct CDR3 sequences, about 42% seen once. The sequencing used cultured PBMCs, collected from culture after CMV antigen stimulation. The receptors were gathered from a human donor in good health (CMV status not recorded). Some clones in this sample may be carry-over from other donors' samples.

V usage is TRBV10-3 and J usage is TRBJ1-3, with unresolved D. Germline V gene data show CDR1 as ENHRY and CDR2 as SYGVKD. V lost 6 bases to trimming and J lost 0 bases, with 3 bases between them. CDR3 size: 12 residues. CDR3 residues: CAISGSGNTIYF. The CDR3 region has the DNA TGTGCCATCAGCGGCTCTGGAAACACCATATATTTT.

This clonotype appeared a few times. The CDR3 protein is CASSEGISYNEQFF. DNA for the CDR3: TGTGCCAGCAGTGAAGGGATATCTTACAATGAGCAGTTCTTC. The chain couples TRBV6-1 to TRBJ2-1; D remains unclear. The CDR3 consists of 14 residues. The germline V gene has CDR1 MNHNS and CDR2 SASEGT. The ends were cut back, 1 base at V and 4 bases at J, with 8 bases in the middle.

The chain couples TRBV6-1 to TRBJ2-7; D tentatively reads TRBD1 or TRBD2 (5 bases each). The V and J ends lost 3 bases and 0 bases respectively, with 12 bases between them. CDR1 is MNHNS, CDR2 SASEGT, per germline. The CDR3 is 15 residues long. The CDR3 coding sequence is TGTGCCAGCAGTGACCGGGACGGTAGCTCCTACGAGCAGTACTTC. This encodes CASSDRDGSSYEQYF.

The genes are TRBV7-9 and TRBJ2-1; D is unclear. Germline CDR1 reads SEHNR; CDR2 reads FQNEAQ (reference sequence). This CDR3 has 13 residues. V lost 2 bases to trimming and J lost 8 bases, with 10 bases between them. The CDR3 region is CASSLLGTDEQFF. CDR3 coding DNA: TGTGCCAGCAGCTTACTGGGAACGGATGAGCAGTTCTTC.